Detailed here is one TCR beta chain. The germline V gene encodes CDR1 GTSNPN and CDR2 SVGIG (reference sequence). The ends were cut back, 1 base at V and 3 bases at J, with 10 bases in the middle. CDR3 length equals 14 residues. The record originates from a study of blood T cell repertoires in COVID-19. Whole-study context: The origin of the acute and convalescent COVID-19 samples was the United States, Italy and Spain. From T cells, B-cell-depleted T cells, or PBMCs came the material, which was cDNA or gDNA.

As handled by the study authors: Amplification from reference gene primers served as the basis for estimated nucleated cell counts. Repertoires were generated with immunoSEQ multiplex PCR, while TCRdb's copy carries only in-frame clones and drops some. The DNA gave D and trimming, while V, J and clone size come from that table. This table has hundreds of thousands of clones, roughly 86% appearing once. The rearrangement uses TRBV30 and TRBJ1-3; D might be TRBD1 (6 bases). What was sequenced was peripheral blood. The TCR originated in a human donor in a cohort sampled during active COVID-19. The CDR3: CAWSAGTFGNTIYF. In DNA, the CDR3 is TGTGCCTGGAGTGCCGGGACATTTGGAAACACCATATATTTT. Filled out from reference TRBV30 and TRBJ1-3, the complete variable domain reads SQTIHQWPATLVQPVGSPLSLECTVEGTSNPNLYWYRQAAGRGLQLLFYSVGIGQISSEVPQNLSASRPQDRQFILSSKKLLLSDSGFYLCAWSAGTFGNTIYFGEGSWLTVV.